This TCR beta chain emerged from a study of regulatory T cells in long-lasting Graves disease. This sample's time point: persistent/refractory GD, antithyroid drugs over 5 years with positive TRAb. After RNA was extracted from PBMCs, the TCR library was made from it. The table lists this clonotype with a count of one. Germline assignment: CDR1 SEHNR and CDR2 FQNEAQ (reference sequence). V was cut by 2 bases and J by 0 bases, with 10 bases left in between. This CDR3 region has 16 residues. With iRepertoire HTBI primers and Arm-PCR of CDR3 regions, TCR beta libraries were built. One entry per CDR3 protein, called by TCRdb with MiXCR from the multiplex PCR reads. The sample yields hundreds of thousands of distinct CDR3 sequences, 25% to 35% seen once.

The receptor comes from a female donor with Graves disease. V and J are TRBV7-9 and TRBJ1-4; D perhaps matches TRBD1 (5 bases). This specimen consisted of peripheral blood mononuclear cells (PBMCs), obtained when the disease was refractory, from a patient treated with antithyroid drugs. The CDR3 nucleotides read TGTGCCAGCAGCTTACGGGGGGGAGCAACTAATGAAAAACTGTTTTTT. It codes for CASSLRGGATNEKLFF. The entire variable domain, with the rest obtained from reference TRBV7-9 and TRBJ1-4, is as follows: DTGVSQNPRHKITKRGQNVTFRCDPISEHNRLYWYRQTLGQGPEFLTYFQNEAQLEKSRLLSDRFSAERPKGSFSTLEIQRTEQGDSAMYLCASSLRGGATNEKLFFGSGTQLSVL.